One sample yielded the 32 T cell receptor beta chains listed below, sequenced in a study of radiation and T cells in renal cell carcinoma. Here immunoSEQ multiplex PCR was the method, and the copy in TCRdb shows in-frame clones only, minus some. The sample contains 100,000 to 150,000 clones, around 80% of which appear only once. Documented time point: blood 2 weeks post-SBRT. The treatment here: 15 Gy SBRT to primary tumor, nephrectomy 4 weeks later. Sequenced material: blood, taken from a patient whose treatment included radiotherapy and nephrectomy. These receptors came from a man in his forties or fifties with renal cell carcinoma.

This rearrangement joins TRBV6-1 to TRBJ1-2; TRBD1 matches at 7 bases. Germline lookup yields CDR1 MNHNS and CDR2 SASEGT. Unmatched junction bases numbered 5, after V lost 7 bases and J lost 3 bases. This CDR3 is 13 amino acids long. CDR3 region: CASNPGGYYGYTF. The CDR3 DNA reads TGTGCCAGCAACCCAGGGGGATACTATGGCTACACCTTC.

The rearrangement uses TRBV28 and TRBJ2-7, with D maybe TRBD1 (6 bases). CDR3 length equals 15 residues. Germline loops: CDR1 MDHEN, CDR2 SYDVKM. The V and J ends lost 1 base and 0 bases respectively, with 10 bases between them. DNA for the CDR3: TGTGCCAGCAGTTTATTGGGGGCTCTCTCCTACGAGCAGTACTTC. This translates into CASSLLGALSYEQYF.

Turning to this clone: The sample contains more than one DNA sequence encoding this CDR3. This sequence joins TRBV6-1 and TRBJ2-1; D unresolved. V gave up 1 base and J gave up 0 bases, with 7 bases separating them. This CDR3 comprises 15 residues. Germline CDR1 reads MNHNS; CDR2 reads SASEGT. The CDR3 here is CASSEVGNSYNEQFF. The CDR3 DNA reads as TGTGCCAGCAGTGAAGTAGGGAACTCCTACAATGAGCAGTTCTTC.

The chain links TRBV4-1 to TRBJ2-1; D call uncertain. Germline lookup yields CDR1 MGHRA and CDR2 YSYEKL. V lost 1 base to trimming and J lost 2 bases, with 9 bases between them. This CDR3 region has 15 residues. CDR3 residues: CASSQVTPPYNEQFF. CDR3 DNA sequence: TGCGCCAGCAGCCAAGTGACTCCCCCCTACAATGAGCAGTTCTTC.

The chain has TRBV4-2 and TRBJ2-7; 11 bases are shared with TRBD2. V dropped 0 bases and J dropped 2; count of bases not matched to a gene: 3. The germline V gene has CDR1 LGHNA and CDR2 YNFKEQ. The CDR3 totals 16 residues. This CDR3 reads CASSQELAGGPYEQYF. CDR3 in DNA: TGTGCCAGCAGCCAAGAATTAGCGGGGGGGCCCTACGAGCAGTACTTC.

This chain links TRBV7-2 with TRBJ2-7, with 8 nucleotides matching TRBD1. Germline CDR1 and CDR2: SGHTA and FQGNSA. The ends lost 2 bases at V and 4 bases at J; junction bases unmatched: 7. The CDR3 spans 15 residues. This chain's CDR3 is CASSLRLRGRYEQYF. In nucleotides, the CDR3 is TGTGCCAGCAGCTTAAGGCTCAGGGGGCGATACGAGCAGTACTTC.

The chain combines TRBV6-5 with TRBJ2-7, with D possibly TRBD2 on 5 matching bases. Germline CDR1 reads MNHEY; CDR2 reads SVGAGI. Between the trimmed V and J ends, which lost 6 bases and 0 bases, there was a span of 6 bases. This CDR3 has 12 amino acids. The DNA of the CDR3 is TGTGCCAGCAGGACTACCTCCTACGAGCAGTACTTC. Its translation: CASRTTSYEQYF.

This clone appeared a single time. J is TRBJ2-5 and V is TRBV28; D remains unclear. The V and J ends lost 3 bases and 2 bases respectively, with 10 bases between them. The CDR3 has 14 residues. Germline loops: CDR1 MDHEN, CDR2 SYDVKM. For the CDR3, the DNA is TGTGCCAGCAGTTTTGAGCAGTATCAAGAGACCCAGTACTTC. Its protein product is CASSFEQYQETQYF.

This chain connects TRBV2 to TRBJ1-1; D gene uncertain. Germline V CDR1 and CDR2: SNHLY, FYNNEI. Trimming took 8 bases from V and 0 from J, leaving 19 bases between them. The CDR3 has 16 residues. CDR3 coding DNA: TGTGCCAGCTCCGATGGCACGGAAGATATGAACACTGAAGCTTTCTTT. Protein: CASSDGTEDMNTEAFF.

The rearrangement joins TRBV4-3 to TRBJ1-6, with D maybe TRBD1 (6 bases). V was shortened by 0 bases and J by 8 bases, with 20 bases between the two germline ends. In germline, CDR1 is LGHNA, CDR2 YSLEER. This CDR3 region has 18 residues. The CDR3 region is CASSQDRTGHLQDSPLHF. The CDR3 DNA sequence: TGCGCCAGCAGCCAAGATAGAACAGGGCACCTTCAGGATTCACCCCTCCACTTT.

The V gene is TRBV7-9, the J gene TRBJ2-6, with 7 bases that match TRBD1. Germline CDR1 is SEHNR and CDR2 is FQNEAQ (reference sequence). Unmatched junction bases numbered 8, after V lost 3 bases and J lost 0 bases. This CDR3 contains 18 residues. The CDR3 DNA follows: TGTGCCAGCAGCTTTGCAACAGGGGACACCTCTGGGGCCAACGTCCTGACTTTC. Its protein is CASSFATGDTSGANVLTF. The variable domain in full, completed from reference TRBV7-9 and TRBJ2-6, reads DTGVSQNPRHKITKRGQNVTFRCDPISEHNRLYWYRQTLGQGPEFLTYFQNEAQLEKSRLLSDRFSAERPKGSFSTLEIQRTEQGDSAMYLCASSFATGDTSGANVLTFGAGSRLTVL.

This rearrangement joins TRBV30 to TRBJ1-2; no reliable D call. With 3 bases removed from V and 1 base from J, the gap between germline ends came to 18 bases. CDR3 length: 16 residues. Looked up from germline, CDR1 is GTSNPN and CDR2 is SVGIG (reference sequence). The CDR3 region is CAWRESLEKFNYGYTF. Written as DNA, the CDR3 is TGTGCCTGGAGGGAGTCCCTCGAGAAATTTAACTATGGCTACACCTTC. Looking up the rest from reference TRBV30 and TRBJ1-2 gives the full variable domain: SQTIHQWPATLVQPVGSPLSLECTVEGTSNPNLYWYRQAAGRGLQLLFYSVGIGQISSEVPQNLSASRPQDRQFILSSKKLLLSDSGFYLCAWRESLEKFNYGYTFGSGTRLTVV.

The V and J genes are TRBV27 and TRBJ2-7; TRBD2 is a possible D gene (6 bases). Germline V CDR1 and CDR2: MNHEY, SMNVEV (reference sequence). The CDR3 extends over 15 amino acids. Trimming took off 3 bases at V and 4 bases at J, with 16 bases between the two ends. CDR3 residues: CASSFGRGAFYEQYF. The CDR3 DNA sequence: TGTGCCAGCAGTTTTGGGCGGGGCGCTTTTTACGAGCAGTACTTC.

V and J are TRBV4-2 and TRBJ2-7; D possibly matches TRBD1 or TRBD2 (6 bases each). CDR3 length equals 15 residues. CDR1 is LGHNA and CDR2 is YNFKEQ in the germline V gene. V dropped 1 base and J dropped 4 bases, with 14 bases sitting between them. The CDR3 sequence is CASSQVTGRRYEQYF. Here the CDR3 DNA reads TGTGCCAGCAGCCAAGTTACAGGGAGGAGGTACGAGCAGTACTTC.

This chain joins TRBV7-9 and TRBJ2-2; D unresolved. The CDR3 covers 12 residues. Deletions cut 1 base from V and 10 bases from J, with 7 bases between. Germline-derived CDR1 and CDR2 are SEHNR and FQNEAQ (reference sequence). The CDR3 coding sequence is TGTGCCAGCAGCTTAGTCCCCTCGGAGCTGTTTTTT. Translating gives CASSLVPSELFF.

The genes are TRBV30 and TRBJ2-5; 7 nucleotides align to TRBD2. This CDR3 is built from 14 residues. CDR1 and CDR2 (germline): GTSNPN, SVGIG (reference sequence). Trimming at V came to 0 bases and at J to 0 bases, leaving 1 base not matched to a gene. The CDR3 DNA follows: TGTGCCTGGAGTGTACGGGGGGACCAAGAGACCCAGTACTTC. Translated: CAWSVRGDQETQYF.

In DNA form, the CDR3 reads TGTGCCAGCAGAGCGGAATCGACCAATCAATACGTCGTGGCTGAAGCTTTCTTT. It specifies CASRAESTNQYVVAEAFF. The V gene is TRBV28, the J gene TRBJ1-1, with no clear D. Germline V gene sequence: CDR1 MDHEN, CDR2 SYDVKM. V lost 6 bases and J 6 bases, leaving 29 bases between the germline ends. The CDR3 consists of 18 residues.

The chain combines TRBV29-1 with TRBJ2-4; the match to TRBD1 covers 7 bases. With V trimmed by 7 bases and J by 7 bases, 7 bases remained unmatched. There are 12 residues in the CDR3. CDR1 is SQVTM and CDR2 is ANQGSEA in the germline V gene. CDR3 residues: CSAGDSENIQYF. The CDR3, as DNA: TGCAGCGCTGGGGACAGCGAGAACATTCAGTACTTC.

The chain recombines TRBV6-6 with TRBJ2-2; D assignment may be TRBD1 or TRBD2 (6 bases each). Germline CDR1 reads MNHNY; CDR2 reads SVGAGI (reference sequence). The CDR3 has 16 residues. Trimming removed 0 bases at V and 4 bases at J, with 12 bases between. In DNA, the CDR3 is TGTGCCAGCAGTTACTCTAGCGGAGGGGGCACCGGGGAGCTGTTTTTT. As protein: CASSYSSGGGTGELFF.

The rearrangement links TRBV15 to TRBJ2-4, with D perhaps matching TRBD2 (6 bases). The CDR3 consists of 15 residues. V was trimmed by 0 bases and J by 12 bases, leaving 18 bases between them. The germline V gene has CDR1 LNHNV and CDR2 YYDKDF (reference sequence). CDR3 region: CATSRDQLALSGQYF. The CDR3 region has the DNA TGTGCCACCAGCAGAGATCAACTAGCCTTGTCGGGTCAGTACTTC. The entire variable domain, with the rest obtained from reference TRBV15 and TRBJ2-4, is as follows: DAMVIQNPRYQVTQFGKPVTLSCSQTLNHNVMYWYQQKSSQAPKLLFHYYDKDFNNEADTPDNFQSRRPNTSFCFLDIRSPGLGDTAMYLCATSRDQLALSGQYFGAGTRLSVL.

The J gene is TRBJ1-2, the V gene TRBV19; D may be TRBD1 (6 bases). Between the trimmed V and J ends, which lost 6 bases and 4 bases, there was a span of 15 bases. Germline CDR1 is LNHDA and CDR2 is SQIVND (reference sequence). This CDR3 region has 14 residues. DNA for the CDR3: TGTGCCAGTAGATCGGGACTAGGGGGCTATGGCTACACCTTC. Its translation is CASRSGLGGYGYTF.

This clone was counted between two and nine times. V usage is TRBV7-2 and J usage is TRBJ1-1; 8 bases agree with TRBD1. CDR3 length: 12 amino acids. V lost 3 bases to trimming and J lost 12 bases; unmatched junction nucleotides: 6. CDR1 is SGHTA and CDR2 is FQGNSA in the germline V gene. CDR3 loop: CASSFRDRRPFF. The DNA of the CDR3 is TGTGCCAGCAGCTTCCGGGACAGGAGACCTTTCTTT.

The J gene is TRBJ2-4, the V gene TRBV29-1; D might be TRBD2 (5 bases). CDR1 is SQVTM and CDR2 is ANQGSEA in the germline V gene. This CDR3 comprises 14 residues. The V gene lost 5 bases and the J gene lost 3 bases, with 14 bases spanning the gap. The CDR3 region is CSVISQRNKNIQYF. For the CDR3, the DNA is TGCAGCGTTATCAGCCAGCGGAACAAAAACATTCAGTACTTC. Full variable domain (remainder filled in from reference TRBV29-1 and TRBJ2-4): SAVISQKPSRDICQRGTSLTIQCQVDSQVTMMFWYRQQPGQSLTLIATANQGSEATYESGFVIDKFPISRPNLTFSTLTVSNMSPEDSSIYLCSVISQRNKNIQYFGAGTRLSVL.

This sequence joins TRBV5-1 and TRBJ2-5, with unresolved D. The V gene lost 0 bases and the J gene lost 1 base, with 10 bases spanning the gap. The length of the CDR3 is 15 residues. The germline CDR1 and CDR2 sequences are SGHRS and YFSETQ. The CDR3 DNA reads as TGCGCCAGCAGCTTGGGTACAGATTCCCAAGAGACCCAGTACTTC. This codes for CASSLGTDSQETQYF.

Only one count was recorded for this clone. The gene calls are TRBV6-1 and TRBJ1-4; no reliable D call. Looked up from germline, CDR1 is MNHNS and CDR2 is SASEGT. This CDR3 comprises 16 residues. The ends were cut back, 2 bases at V and 0 bases at J, with 10 bases in the middle. As DNA, the CDR3 is TGTGCCAGCAGTGAAAGTTCGGGTGCAACTAATGAAAAACTGTTTTTT. It translates to CASSESSGATNEKLFF.

This clone is a singleton in its sample. V usage is TRBV28 and J usage is TRBJ1-1; possibly TRBD1 for D (5 bases). CDR3 length: 14 residues. The V end was cut by 2 bases, the J end by 1 base, with 8 bases between. Per the germline V gene, CDR1 is MDHEN and CDR2 is SYDVKM. CDR3 region: CASSLTRENTEAFF. Here the CDR3 DNA reads TGTGCCAGCAGTTTAACCAGGGAGAACACTGAAGCTTTCTTT.

The genes are TRBV9 and TRBJ1-2; D gene unclear. V dropped 3 bases and J dropped 4 bases, with 16 bases sitting between them. The CDR3 totals 15 residues. The germline gives CDR1 SGDLS, CDR2 YYNGEE. The CDR3 region has the DNA TGTGCCAGCAGCGAGGCACGGACGGATCCCTATGGCTACACCTTC. Its protein product is CASSEARTDPYGYTF.

V usage is TRBV30 and J usage is TRBJ2-1, with 7 nucleotides matching TRBD2. The CDR3 is 15 residues long. Germline lookup yields CDR1 GTSNPN and CDR2 SVGIG (reference sequence). Trimming took 4 bases from V and 0 from J; bases not matched to a gene: 6. CDR3 DNA: TGTGCCTGGAATTTTGGGGAGGGCTCCTACAATGAGCAGTTCTTC. Amino acids: CAWNFGEGSYNEQFF. Using reference TRBV30 and TRBJ2-1 for the parts outside the CDR3, the full variable domain is SQTIHQWPATLVQPVGSPLSLECTVEGTSNPNLYWYRQAAGRGLQLLFYSVGIGQISSEVPQNLSASRPQDRQFILSSKKLLLSDSGFYLCAWNFGEGSYNEQFFGPGTRLTVL.

This chain joins TRBV7-9 and TRBJ2-7, with TRBD2 matching 11 bases. The ends lost 5 bases at V and 2 bases at J; junction bases unmatched: 8. The CDR3 consists of 16 residues. In germline, CDR1 is SEHNR, CDR2 FQNEAQ (reference sequence). DNA of the CDR3: TGTGCCAGCAGCCGGACTAGCGGGTCGGGGGCCTACGAGCAGTACTTC. Its translation is CASSRTSGSGAYEQYF.

The chain links TRBV27 to TRBJ2-7; D tentatively fits TRBD1 or TRBD2 (5 bases each). CDR3 length: 15 residues. Germline assignment: CDR1 MNHEY and CDR2 SMNVEV (reference sequence). V lost 2 bases to trimming and J lost 2 bases, with 13 bases between them. CDR3 nucleotide sequence: TGTGCCAGCAGTTTAAAATGGGACGTGGCCTACGAGCAGTACTTC. Translated: CASSLKWDVAYEQYF.

This clone showed up just a few times. Other nucleotide sequences in the sample specify the same CDR3. The CDR3 DNA is TGTGCCAGCAGAACAGGAGCCTATGGCTACACCTTC. The encoded protein is CASRTGAYGYTF. V and J are TRBV27 and TRBJ1-2; TRBD1 is a possible D gene (5 bases). Trimming cost V 6 bases and J 4 bases, with 9 bases left between them. This CDR3 region has 12 residues. In germline, CDR1 is MNHEY, CDR2 SMNVEV (reference sequence).

This chain links TRBV2 with TRBJ2-1; the D gene is possibly TRBD1 (5 bases). CDR3 size: 13 residues. The V end lost 6 bases, the J end lost 4 bases, and 10 bases lay between the germline ends. Per germline, CDR1 SNHLY and CDR2 FYNNEI. This chain's CDR3 is CASRQETYNEQFF. CDR3 DNA: TGTGCCAGCAGACAGGAGACTTACAATGAGCAGTTCTTC.